The 18 T cell receptor beta chains given below trace back to one sample, sequenced in a study of blood T cell repertoires in COVID-19. TCRdb's copy holds only in-frame clones and misses some; the assay was immunoSEQ multiplex PCR. The sample contains approximately 160,000 clones, over 75% of which appear only once. What was sequenced was PBMCs or T cells enriched from blood (not recorded which). Source of these receptors: a woman aged 45-65 years who had recovered from COVID-19.

The chain joins TRBV11-3 to TRBJ1-1; possibly TRBD1 for D (5 bases). CDR3 length: 14 amino acids. Germline-derived CDR1 and CDR2 are SGHNT and YENEEA. Trimming took 3 bases from V and 0 from J, leaving 8 bases between them. CDR3 DNA: TGTGCCAGCAGCTTCGACAGCCTGAACACTGAAGCTTTCTTT. It yields the protein CASSFDSLNTEAFF. The full variable domain, completed using reference TRBV11-3 and TRBJ1-1, is EAGVVQSPRYKIIEKKQPVAFWCNPISGHNTLYWYLQNLGQGPELLIRYENEEAVDDSQLPKDRFSAERLKGVDSTLKIQPAELGDSAVYLCASSFDSLNTEAFFGQGTRLTVV.

CDR3 DNA sequence: TGTGCCAGCTCACCCACACCGACAGGGGACTATGGCTACACCTTC. As protein: CASSPTPTGDYGYTF. The chain uses TRBV18 and TRBJ1-2, with 8 bases lining up with TRBD1. The V segment lost 3 bases and the J segment 3 bases; nucleotides outside the gene matches: 6. Germline values: CDR1 KGHSH, CDR2 LQKENI. The CDR3 is 15 amino acids.

The chain employs TRBV4-3 and TRBJ2-7; D is ambiguous. V lost 0 bases and J lost 4, with 10 bases in between. CDR1 and CDR2 (germline): LGHNA, YSLEER. The CDR3 totals 14 residues. The CDR3 spells CASSQDHPRYEQYF. The CDR3 coding sequence is TGCGCCAGCAGCCAAGACCACCCTCGGTACGAGCAGTACTTC.

J is TRBJ1-6 and V is TRBV18; 9 bases are shared with TRBD1. After removal of 2 bases from V and 0 bases from J, the junction contained 2 bases not matched to a gene. The CDR3 runs to 17 residues. Germline V CDR1 and CDR2: KGHSH, LQKENI. CDR3: CASSPGQGSSYNSPLHF. CDR3 coding DNA: TGTGCCAGCTCACCAGGACAGGGGAGCTCCTATAATTCACCCCTCCACTTT.

The rearrangement links TRBV6-2 or TRBV6-3 to TRBJ2-2; D unresolved. CDR1 is MNHEY and CDR2 is SVGEGT in the germline V gene. The ends were cut back, 5 bases at V and 4 bases at J, with 23 bases in the middle. The CDR3 spans 18 residues. The CDR3 coding sequence is TGTGCCAGCAGTACCCCACCTAGTAGCCCCCGCTTCACCGGGGAGCTGTTTTTT. This translates into CASSTPPSSPRFTGELFF.

This clone was recorded only once. This chain uses TRBV10-2 with TRBJ2-7; 9 nucleotides agree with TRBD1. This CDR3 has 17 amino acids. The germline V gene encodes CDR1 WSHSY and CDR2 SAAADI. After removal of 6 bases from V and 4 bases from J, the junction contained 16 bases not matched to a gene. The CDR3 reads CASRPQGARDIIYEQYF. The CDR3 DNA reads as TGCGCCAGCAGACCACAGGGGGCGCGGGATATAATATACGAGCAGTACTTC.

This chain links TRBV4-1 with TRBJ2-2, with TRBD1 matching 8 bases. The J segment lost 6 bases and the V segment lost 0 bases, leaving 15 bases of the junction unmatched. The CDR3 extends over 19 amino acids. The germline CDR1 and CDR2 sequences are MGHRA and YSYEKL. This CDR3 reads CASSQDPARGQGRAGELFF. The CDR3, as DNA: TGCGCCAGCAGCCAAGATCCAGCGCGAGGACAGGGAAGGGCCGGGGAGCTGTTTTTT.

V is TRBV7-2 and J is TRBJ2-5, with TRBD2 matching 9 bases. The CDR3 runs to 14 residues. The germline CDR1 and CDR2 sequences are SGHTA and FQGNSA. V lost 5 bases to trimming and J lost 5 bases; unmatched junction nucleotides: 6. CDR3 bases: TGTGCCAGCAGCCCCGGACTAGCGCTTGAGACCCAGTACTTC. Its protein product is CASSPGLALETQYF.

The chain employs TRBV5-4 and TRBJ2-3; 8 bases line up with TRBD1. The V gene end was trimmed by 5 bases and the J gene end by 3 bases; junction bases not matched to a gene: 5. Germline loops: CDR1 SGHNT, CDR2 YYREEE (reference sequence). This CDR3 region has 14 residues. CDR3 coding DNA: TGTGCCAGCAGGTCTGACAGGGGAACAGATACGCAGTATTTT. This sequence encodes CASRSDRGTDTQYF.

This chain connects TRBV5-4 to TRBJ2-1; 8 nucleotides agree with TRBD2. The CDR3 spans 14 residues. V dropped 4 bases and J dropped 6; count of bases not matched to a gene: 6. Germline V gene lookup returns CDR1 SGHNT and CDR2 YYREEE (reference sequence). This CDR3 reads CASSPGLVPNEQFF. The CDR3 coding sequence is TGTGCCAGCAGCCCGGGACTAGTCCCCAATGAGCAGTTCTTC.

V and J are TRBV12-5 and TRBJ2-3; no clear D. Trimming removed 1 base at V and 4 bases at J, with 9 bases between. CDR1 and CDR2 from the germline V gene are LGHNT and FRNRAP. CDR3 size: 14 residues. CDR3 nucleotide sequence: TGTGCTAGTGGTTTGGGGATCGAGGCAGATACGCAGTATTTT. It yields the protein CASGLGIEADTQYF.

The gene calls are TRBV11-2 and TRBJ1-6, with unresolved D. The V gene's germline CDR1 is SGHAT and CDR2 FQNNGV. This CDR3 spans 14 amino acids. The V and J ends lost 6 bases and 4 bases respectively, with 10 bases between them. The CDR3 DNA reads as TGTGCCAGCAGTATACAGTCGTATAATTCACCCCTCCACTTT. It codes for CASSIQSYNSPLHF.

V is TRBV18 and J is TRBJ2-1; 7 positions agree with TRBD2. The CDR3 totals 14 residues. CDR1 is KGHSH and CDR2 is LQKENI in the germline V gene. After removal of 3 bases from V and 7 bases from J, the junction contained 6 bases not matched to a gene. The CDR3 coding sequence is TGTGCCAGCTCACCCCTCGGGGAGGGGAATGAGCAGTTCTTC. It yields the protein CASSPLGEGNEQFF.

V is TRBV29-1 and J is TRBJ1-2; D ambiguous. The germline V gene encodes CDR1 SQVTM and CDR2 ANQGSEA. The CDR3 has 13 amino acids. Trimming removed 7 bases from V and 2 bases from J, with 14 bases in between. CDR3 sequence (DNA): TGCAGCGATCACCACGACACGAACTATGGCTACACCTTC. Protein sequence: CSDHHDTNYGYTF.

Written as DNA, the CDR3 is TGTGCCAGCAGCTTAGATCTGAGCCACGCGAACACCGGGGAGCTGTTTTTT. Its protein is CASSLDLSHANTGELFF. The rearrangement uses TRBV11-3 and TRBJ2-2; D not resolved. Trimming stripped 0 bases from V and 0 bases from J, with 11 bases between. CDR1 is SGHNT and CDR2 is YENEEA in the germline V gene. This CDR3 comprises 17 residues.

The chain recombines TRBV2 with TRBJ1-5, with a tentative D call TRBD1 (6 bases). The germline V gene encodes CDR1 SNHLY and CDR2 FYNNEI. With 7 bases removed from V and 3 bases from J, the gap between germline ends came to 10 bases. This CDR3 is built from 13 residues. In nucleotides, the CDR3 is TGTGCCAGCATGAGGGACATCAATCAGCCCCAGCATTTT. Encoded protein: CASMRDINQPQHF.

This chain links TRBV6-6 with TRBJ2-5; the match to TRBD2 covers 7 bases. Germline loops: CDR1 MNHNY, CDR2 SVGAGI (reference sequence). The CDR3 totals 14 residues. V shed 5 bases and J 1 base; nucleotides not matched to a gene: 4. CDR3 protein: CASSKLATQETQYF. Here the CDR3 DNA reads TGTGCCAGCAGTAAACTAGCGACCCAAGAGACCCAGTACTTC.

The chain links TRBV28 to TRBJ1-2; 10 nucleotides line up with TRBD1. Germline V gene lookup returns CDR1 MDHEN and CDR2 SYDVKM. The CDR3 has 14 amino acids. V lost 6 bases and J lost 5; bases outside the gene matches: 6. CDR3 amino acids: CASSEAGQGYGYTF. The DNA of the CDR3 is TGTGCCAGCAGCGAGGCGGGACAGGGGTATGGCTACACCTTC.